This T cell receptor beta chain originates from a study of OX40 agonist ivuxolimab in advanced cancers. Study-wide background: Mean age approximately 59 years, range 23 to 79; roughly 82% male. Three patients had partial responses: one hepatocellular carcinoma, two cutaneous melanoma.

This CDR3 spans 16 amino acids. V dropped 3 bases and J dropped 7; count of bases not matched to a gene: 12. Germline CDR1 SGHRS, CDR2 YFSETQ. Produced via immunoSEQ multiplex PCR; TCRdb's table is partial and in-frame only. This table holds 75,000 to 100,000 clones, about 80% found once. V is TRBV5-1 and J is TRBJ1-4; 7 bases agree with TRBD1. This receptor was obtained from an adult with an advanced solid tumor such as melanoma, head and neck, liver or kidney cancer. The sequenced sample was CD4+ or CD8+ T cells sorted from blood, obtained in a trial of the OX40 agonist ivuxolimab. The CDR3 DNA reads TGCGCCAGCAGCTCAGACCCGACAGGGCCAGGTGAAAAACTGTTTTTT. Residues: CASSSDPTGPGEKLFF.